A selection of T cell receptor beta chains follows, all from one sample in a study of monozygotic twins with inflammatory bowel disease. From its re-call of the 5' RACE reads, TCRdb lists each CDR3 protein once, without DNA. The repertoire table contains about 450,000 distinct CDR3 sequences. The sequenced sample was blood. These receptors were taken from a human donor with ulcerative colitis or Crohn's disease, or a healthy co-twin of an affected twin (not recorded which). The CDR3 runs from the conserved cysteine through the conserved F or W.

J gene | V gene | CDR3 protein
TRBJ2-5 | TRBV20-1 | CSARDGTGAGETQYF
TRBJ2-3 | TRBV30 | CAWSVYGSGGSRTDTQYF
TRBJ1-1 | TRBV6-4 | CASSEQGRGTEAFF
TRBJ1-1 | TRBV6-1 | CASSVRGGTEAFF
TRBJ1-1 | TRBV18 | CASSPIKTDLNTEAFF
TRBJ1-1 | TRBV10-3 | CAISESTGNTEAFF
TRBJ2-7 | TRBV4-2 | CASSRGGVGYEQYF
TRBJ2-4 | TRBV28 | CASSPLLGDGPAKNIQYF
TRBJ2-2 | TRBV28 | CASLTSGRHTGELFF
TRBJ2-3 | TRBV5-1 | CASSLGPSGGTDTQYF
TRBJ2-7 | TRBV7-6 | CASSNGLAGIYEQYF
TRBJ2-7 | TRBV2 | CASNPRGRDEQYF
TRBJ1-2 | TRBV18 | CAGSPPGARYGYTF
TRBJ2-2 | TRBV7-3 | CASSRVRAGGTGELFF
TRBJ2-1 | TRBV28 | CASSSGQAYNEQFF
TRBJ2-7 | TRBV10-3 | CAISDGQGTYEQYF
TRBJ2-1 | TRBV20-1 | CSGGGASYNEQFF
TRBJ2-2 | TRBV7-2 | CASSLGAGGVSGELFF
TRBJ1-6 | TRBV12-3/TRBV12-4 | CASSPRGLGNSPLHF
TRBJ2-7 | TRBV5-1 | CASSPSRGPNYEQYF
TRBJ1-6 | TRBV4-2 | CASSQDLGGGNSPLHF
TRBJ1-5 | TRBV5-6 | CASSLLQGGNQPQHF
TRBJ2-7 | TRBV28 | CASSSQDRVGYEQYF
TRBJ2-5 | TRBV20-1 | CSARDSGTAQETQYF
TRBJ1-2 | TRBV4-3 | CASSQGLGSNYGYTF
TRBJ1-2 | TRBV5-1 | CASRPQGGLNYGYTF
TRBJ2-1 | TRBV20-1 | CSARGPNSGSTYNEQFF
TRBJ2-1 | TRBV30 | CAWTVGNEQFF
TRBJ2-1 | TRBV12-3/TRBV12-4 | CASSLGRTSGYNEQFF
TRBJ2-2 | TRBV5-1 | CASSLDYTGELFF
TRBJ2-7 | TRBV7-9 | CASSLTGSGEQYF
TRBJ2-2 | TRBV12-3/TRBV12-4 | CASSLEASANTGELFF
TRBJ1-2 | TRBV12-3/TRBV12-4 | CASTPSDSSHGYTF
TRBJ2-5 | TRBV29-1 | CSVHTSGVSQETQYF
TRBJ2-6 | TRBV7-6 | CASSLLRGASGANVLTF
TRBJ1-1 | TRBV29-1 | CSVTGFDTEAFF
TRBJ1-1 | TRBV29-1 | CSVSFGTVNTEAFF
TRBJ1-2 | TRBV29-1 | CSGVGQGGYTF
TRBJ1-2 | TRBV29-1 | CSVEDEGGYTF
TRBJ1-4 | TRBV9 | CASSGGETNEKLFF
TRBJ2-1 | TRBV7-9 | CASSSPGTGGFNEQFF
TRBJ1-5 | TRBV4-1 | CASSQDEGVQPQHF
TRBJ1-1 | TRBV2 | CASSENQGGGTEAFF
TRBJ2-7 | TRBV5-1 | CASSFAQGAREQYF
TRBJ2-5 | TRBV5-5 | CASSLEGSIWETQYF
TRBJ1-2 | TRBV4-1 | CASSQDVAGPKYTF
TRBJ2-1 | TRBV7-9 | CASSLRIVYNEQFF
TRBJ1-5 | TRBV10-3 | CAISELSYQPQHF
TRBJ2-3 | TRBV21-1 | CASSKAGLAGELTTDTQYF
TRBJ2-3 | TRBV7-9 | CASSSRSGGDTQYF